This T cell receptor beta chain was recorded in a study of molecular identifiers for immune sequencing clone quantification. This clonotype is a singleton in its sample. TCRdb analysed the PCR reads with MiXCR anew, one entry per CDR3 protein. The repertoire includes under 600,000 distinct CDR3 sequences, under 30% of them detected once, and roughly 0.79% sits in the top ten. The sample taken for sequencing was naive CD8+ T cells from blood, with Jurkat cell RNA spiked in. Described subset: FACS-sorted CD8+CD4-CCR7+CD45RA+ naive T cells. The receptor comes from a human donor in good health. Some libraries in this study had Jurkat cell RNA spiked in.

This chain's CDR3 is CASSLDLNGTQYF. The CDR3 DNA reads TGTGCCAGCAGCCTGGACCTAAACGGGACCCAGTACTTC. The rearrangement links TRBV5-6 to TRBJ2-5; no definite D call. Germline assignment: CDR1 SGHDT and CDR2 YYEEEE. V lost 4 bases, J lost 7 bases, and 14 bases lay in between. This CDR3 is 13 amino acids long. The variable domain in full, with the rest retrieved from reference TRBV5-6 and TRBJ2-5, is DAGVTQSPTHLIKTRGQQVTLRCSPKSGHDTVSWYQQALGQGPQFIFQYYEEEERQRGNFPDRFSGHQFPNYSSELNVNALLLGDSALYLCASSLDLNGTQYFGPGTRLLVL.